The 15 T cell receptor beta chains listed next were all sequenced from one sample in a study of T cell responses to AZD1222 COVID-19 vaccine (TCRdb year 2021). The time point label for this specimen denotes: baseline before first vaccination. Libraries were prepared through the immunoSEQ multiplex PCR assay. TCRdb's version of the immuneACCESS table is confined to in-frame rearrangements and falls short of the full clone set. An unresolved V gene accounts for under half of the shortfall where checked; the remainder is of unknown origin. The sample table shows 100,000 to 150,000 clones, and about nine tenths are seen once. Clones ranked in the top ten supply around 5.9% of the sample. The input for sequencing was peripheral blood, taken on day 0 of AZD1222 vaccination. Receptor source: an adult in good health.

The chain carries TRBV3-1 (or the pseudogene TRBV3-2) and TRBJ1-1, with D perhaps TRBD1 (5 bases). CDR1 is LGHDT and CDR2 is YNNKEL in the germline V gene (reference sequence). Trimming took 5 bases from V and 4 from J, leaving 5 bases between them. This CDR3 spans 11 amino acids. CDR3 in DNA: TGTGCCAGCAGCGGGGGCACTGAAGCTTTCTTT. Protein sequence: CASSGGTEAFF.

V and J are TRBV2 and TRBJ1-5; D is perhaps TRBD1 (6 bases). Looked up from germline, CDR1 is SNHLY and CDR2 is FYNNEI. The CDR3 loop spans 11 amino acids. V shed 6 bases and J shed 16 bases, with 16 bases lying between them. This chain's CDR3 is CASSEGGKGHF. The CDR3 DNA sequence: TGTGCCAGCAGCGAGGGGGGGAAAGGTCATTTT.

This clone occurred a few times. The V gene is TRBV6-4, the J gene TRBJ2-3; 11 positions agree with TRBD2. V shed 4 bases, J shed 4 bases, and the junction held 7 bases outside the gene matches. CDR3 length equals 16 residues. Germline assignment: CDR1 MRHNA and CDR2 SNTAGT. CDR3 bases: TGTGCCAGCAGTGCTAGTAGCGGGGGGGCAGCAGATACGCAGTATTTT. This encodes CASSASSGGAADTQYF.

The chain employs TRBV6-5 and TRBJ2-1; the D gene is possibly TRBD2 (6 bases). V gave up 8 bases and J gave up 9 bases, with 17 bases separating them. Germline V gene sequence: CDR1 MNHEY, CDR2 SVGAGI. The CDR3 is 13 residues long. CDR3 loop: CASAVWRASEQFF. CDR3 in DNA: TGTGCCAGCGCGGTATGGAGGGCTAGTGAGCAGTTCTTC.

The chain uses TRBV10-3 and TRBJ1-1; a possible D gene is TRBD1 (6 bases). The CDR3 loop spans 12 amino acids. Germline V gene lookup returns CDR1 ENHRY and CDR2 SYGVKD. The V end lost 7 bases, the J end lost 4 bases, and 10 bases lay between the germline ends. CDR3 sequence (DNA): TGTGCCATCAAGGGGGAGGTCACTGAAGCTTTCTTT. It is translated as CAIKGEVTEAFF.

The V and J genes are TRBV5-1 and TRBJ1-2; D remains unclear. Trimming cost V 1 base and J 0 bases, with 10 bases left between them. The CDR3 spans 15 residues. Germline V gene lookup returns CDR1 SGHRS and CDR2 YFSETQ. The CDR3 protein is CASSLTASANYGYTF. The CDR3 DNA reads as TGCGCCAGCAGCTTGACCGCATCGGCTAACTATGGCTACACCTTC.

For this clone: A junction end diverges from the germline sequence, so it may reflect a read error. The rearrangement joins TRBV20-1 to TRBJ2-7; the match to TRBD2 covers 13 bases. Looked up from germline, CDR1 is DFQATT and CDR2 is SNEGSKA (reference sequence). The CDR3 has 13 residues. Here the CDR3 DNA reads TGCAGTGCTAGTCCGAAGGGACTAGCGGGGCCAGTGTTC. Its translation is CSASPKGLAGPVF.

The chain recombines TRBV20-1 with TRBJ1-2, with D unresolved. The germline V gene has CDR1 DFQATT and CDR2 SNEGSKA (reference sequence). Trimming removed 5 bases at V and 1 base at J, with 2 bases between. The CDR3 is made up of 10 amino acids. CDR3 protein: CSAYNYGYTF. The CDR3 nucleotides are TGCAGTGCTTATAACTATGGCTACACCTTC.

V and J are TRBV30 and TRBJ2-7, with 11 bases that match TRBD1. After removal of 8 bases from V and 4 bases from J, the junction contained 4 bases not matched to a gene. The CDR3 runs 12 residues. Germline V gene data show CDR1 as GTSNPN and CDR2 as SVGIG (reference sequence). CDR3 bases: TGTGCCAGCGGGACAGGGGGGTACGAGCAGTACTTC. It specifies CASGTGGYEQYF. The full variable domain, with the rest looked up from reference TRBV30 and TRBJ2-7, is SQTIHQWPATLVQPVGSPLSLECTVEGTSNPNLYWYRQAAGRGLQLLFYSVGIGQISSEVPQNLSASRPQDRQFILSSKKLLLSDSGFYLCASGTGGYEQYFGPGTRLTVT.

The V call is TRBV19, the J call TRBJ1-5; D is undetermined. The germline gives CDR1 LNHDA, CDR2 SQIVND (reference sequence). With 3 bases removed from V and 0 bases from J, the gap between germline ends came to 6 bases. The CDR3 runs 14 residues. The CDR3 nucleotides are TGTGCCAGTAGTATGCTTAATAGCAATCAGCCCCAGCATTTT. This gives the protein CASSMLNSNQPQHF.

The genes are TRBV4-3 and TRBJ2-1; TRBD2 matches 9 bases. The CDR3 has 18 residues. Trimming removed 1 base from V and 5 bases from J; junction bases left unmatched: 12. CDR1 and CDR2 from the germline V gene are LGHNA and YSLEER. CDR3 sequence reads: CASSQVPSVAGGDNEQFF. Here the CDR3 DNA reads TGCGCCAGCAGCCAAGTACCCTCGGTTGCGGGGGGGGACAATGAGCAGTTCTTC.

A note on this clone: The same CDR3 can be traced to other DNA sequences in this sample. The chain carries TRBV5-1 and TRBJ1-3, with 9 bases aligning to TRBD1. The CDR3 is made up of 14 amino acids. V gave up 4 bases and J gave up 4 bases; unmatched junction bases: 3. Looked up from germline, CDR1 is SGHRS and CDR2 is YFSETQ. CDR3 sequence: CASSEGQGGNTIYF. The CDR3 bases are TGCGCCAGCAGCGAAGGACAGGGGGGAAACACCATATATTTT.

V is TRBV27 and J is TRBJ1-2; unclear D gene. This CDR3 has 15 residues. Germline-derived CDR1 and CDR2 are MNHEY and SMNVEV (reference sequence). Trimming took off 5 bases at V and 0 bases at J, with 13 bases between the two ends. The CDR3 DNA is TGTGCCAGCAGTACTCGGGCCGGAGCTAACTATGGCTACACCTTC. As protein: CASSTRAGANYGYTF.

CDR3 loop: CASSINVAASNQPQHF. DNA for the CDR3: TGTGCCAGTAGTATCAATGTGGCGGCCTCAAATCAGCCCCAGCATTTT. V is TRBV19 and J is TRBJ1-5; D call uncertain. Trimming shortened V by 3 bases and J by 4 bases, and 16 bases separated the two germline ends. This CDR3 has 16 residues. CDR1 is LNHDA, CDR2 SQIVND, per germline (reference sequence).

This clone appeared a single time. The rearrangement links TRBV18 to TRBJ1-5, with a tentative D call TRBD1 (6 bases). V was shortened by 3 bases and J by 3 bases, with 15 bases between the two germline ends. The CDR3 contains 16 residues. Germline CDR1 reads KGHSH; CDR2 reads LQKENI. The CDR3 DNA reads TGTGCCAGCTCACCCGGACAGTCGGGGGACAATCAGCCCCAGCATTTT. Its translation: CASSPGQSGDNQPQHF.